This TCR beta chain was sequenced for a study of cytomegalovirus exposure and HLA in healthy donors. CDR1 SGDLS and CDR2 YYNGEE come from the germline V gene. V lost 4 bases and J lost 4; bases outside the gene matches: 10. The CDR3 loop spans 17 amino acids. General observations from the study: TCR beta sequences reportedly predicted most subjects' HLA-A and HLA-B alleles accurately.

About this clone: Its specificity is unknown.

The primer mix had 60 Vbeta and 13 Jbeta primers. The repertoire was sequenced with immunoSEQ multiplex PCR; TCRdb's copy has only in-frame clones and lacks some. This table holds under 200,000 clones, approximately 70% found once. Sequenced input: PBMCs. This receptor was obtained from a middle-aged woman in good health and CMV-seropositive. The chain employs TRBV9 and TRBJ1-3, with 11 bases aligning to TRBD1. CDR3 sequence: CASSPTLRTGGGNTIYF. CDR3 nucleotide sequence: TGTGCCAGCAGCCCAACCCTAAGGACAGGGGGCGGAAACACCATATATTTT.